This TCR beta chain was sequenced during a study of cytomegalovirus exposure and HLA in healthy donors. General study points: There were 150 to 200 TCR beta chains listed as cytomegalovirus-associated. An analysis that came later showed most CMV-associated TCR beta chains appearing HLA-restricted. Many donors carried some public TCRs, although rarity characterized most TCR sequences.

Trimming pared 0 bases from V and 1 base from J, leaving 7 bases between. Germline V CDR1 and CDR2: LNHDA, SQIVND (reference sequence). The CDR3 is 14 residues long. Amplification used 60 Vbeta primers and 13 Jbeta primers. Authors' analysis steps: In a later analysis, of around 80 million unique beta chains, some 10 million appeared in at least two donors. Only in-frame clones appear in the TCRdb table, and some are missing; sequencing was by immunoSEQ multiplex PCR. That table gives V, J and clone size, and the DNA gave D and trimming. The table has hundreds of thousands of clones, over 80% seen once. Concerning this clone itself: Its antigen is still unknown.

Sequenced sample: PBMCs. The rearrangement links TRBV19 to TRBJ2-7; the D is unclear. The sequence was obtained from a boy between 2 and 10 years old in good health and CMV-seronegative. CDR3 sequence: CASSIDDISYEQYF. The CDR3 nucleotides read TGTGCCAGTAGTATAGATGACATTTCCTACGAGCAGTACTTC.